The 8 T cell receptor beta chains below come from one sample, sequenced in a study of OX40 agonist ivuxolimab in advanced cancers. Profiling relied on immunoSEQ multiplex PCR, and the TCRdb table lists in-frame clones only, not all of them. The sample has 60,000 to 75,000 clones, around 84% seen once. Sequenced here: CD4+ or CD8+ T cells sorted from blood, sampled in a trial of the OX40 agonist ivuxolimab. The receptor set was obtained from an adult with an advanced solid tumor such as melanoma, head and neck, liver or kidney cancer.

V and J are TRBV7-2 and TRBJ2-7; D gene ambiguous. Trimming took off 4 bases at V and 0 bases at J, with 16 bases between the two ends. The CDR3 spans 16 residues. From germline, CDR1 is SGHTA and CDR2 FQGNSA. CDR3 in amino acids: CASSWRSLTFSYEQYF. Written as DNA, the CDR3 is TGTGCCAGCAGCTGGCGTAGCTTGACTTTCTCCTACGAGCAGTACTTC.

CDR3 nucleotide sequence: TGTGCCAGCAGTAGGGGCACAGCATATAATTCACCCCTCCACTTT. Its protein product is CASSRGTAYNSPLHF. The rearrangement links TRBV27 to TRBJ1-6, with D tentatively TRBD1 (5 bases). The CDR3 runs to 15 residues. Germline V gene lookup returns CDR1 MNHEY and CDR2 SMNVEV (reference sequence). V was shortened by 5 bases and J by 4 bases, with 12 bases between the two germline ends.

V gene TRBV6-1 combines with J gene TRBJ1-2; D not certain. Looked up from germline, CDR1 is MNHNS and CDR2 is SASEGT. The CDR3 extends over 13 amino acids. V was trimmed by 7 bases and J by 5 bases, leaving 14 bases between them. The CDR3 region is CASIGDQIYGYTF. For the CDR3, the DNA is TGTGCCAGCATTGGGGATCAGATTTATGGCTACACCTTC.

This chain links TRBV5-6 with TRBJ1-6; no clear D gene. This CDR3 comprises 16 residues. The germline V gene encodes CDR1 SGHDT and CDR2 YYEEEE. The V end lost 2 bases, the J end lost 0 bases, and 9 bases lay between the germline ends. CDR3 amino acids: CASSFLGRSYNSPLHF. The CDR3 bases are TGTGCCAGCAGCTTTCTGGGTCGCTCCTATAATTCACCCCTCCACTTT.

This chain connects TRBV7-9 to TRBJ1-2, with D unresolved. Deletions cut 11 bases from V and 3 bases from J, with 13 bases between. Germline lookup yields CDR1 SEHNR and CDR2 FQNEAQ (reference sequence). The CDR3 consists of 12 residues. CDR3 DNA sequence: TGTGCCTCCTCCGGGAGAGACTATGGCTACACCTTC. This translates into CASSGRDYGYTF. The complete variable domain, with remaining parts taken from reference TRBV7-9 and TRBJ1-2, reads DTGVSQNPRHKITKRGQNVTFRCDPISEHNRLYWYRQTLGQGPEFLTYFQNEAQLEKSRLLSDRFSAERPKGSFSTLEIQRTEQGDSAMYLCASSGRDYGYTFGSGTRLTVV.

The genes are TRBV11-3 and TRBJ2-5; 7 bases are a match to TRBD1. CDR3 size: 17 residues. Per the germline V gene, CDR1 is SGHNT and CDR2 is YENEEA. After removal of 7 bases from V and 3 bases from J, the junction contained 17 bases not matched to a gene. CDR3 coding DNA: TGTGCCAGCAACATTACAGGGGCGCGGGTGGCAGAAGAGACCCAGTACTTC. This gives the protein CASNITGARVAEETQYF.

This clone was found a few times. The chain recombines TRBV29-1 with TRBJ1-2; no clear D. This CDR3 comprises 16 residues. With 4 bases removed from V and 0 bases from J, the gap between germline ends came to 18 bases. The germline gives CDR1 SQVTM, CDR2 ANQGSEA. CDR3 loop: CSVAPRPIPPNYGYTF. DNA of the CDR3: TGCAGCGTTGCTCCCAGACCGATTCCTCCTAACTATGGCTACACCTTC.

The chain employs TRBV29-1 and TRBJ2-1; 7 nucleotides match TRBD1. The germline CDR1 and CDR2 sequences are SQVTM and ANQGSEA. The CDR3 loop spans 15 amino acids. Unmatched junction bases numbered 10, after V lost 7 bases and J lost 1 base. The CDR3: CSAQSQGSSYNEQFF. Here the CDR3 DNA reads TGCAGCGCTCAATCACAGGGGAGTTCCTACAATGAGCAGTTCTTC.